This T cell receptor (beta chain) was recovered during a study of molecular identifiers for immune sequencing clone quantification. This clonotype was picked up a small number of times. The antigen is undetermined. Study-wide results and limits: Effector cells had over 99% of their molecules in clones above 20 RNA copies, while naive cells had under 1%.

V was cut by 5 bases and J by 2 bases, with 18 bases left in between. Germline V gene data show CDR1 as SGHVS and CDR2 as FNYEAQ. The CDR3 has 16 amino acids. MiXCR, run by TCRdb on the PCR reads, gives a single entry per CDR3 protein. The sample comprises 400,000 to 600,000 distinct CDR3 sequences, around 23% of which are singletons, and around 0.76% rests with the top ten. The material sequenced was naive CD8+ T cells from blood, with Jurkat cell RNA spiked in. The subset is: FACS-sorted CD8+CD4-CCR7+CD45RA+ naive T cells. This TCR derives from a human donor in good health. Some libraries in this study had Jurkat cell RNA spiked in. The V call is TRBV7-6, the J call TRBJ2-5; perhaps TRBD1 as D (5 bases). CDR3 DNA sequence: TGTGCCAGCAGCCAATCCAATTCAGGGCGTCAAGAGACCCAGTACTTC. Translation gives CASSQSNSGRQETQYF.